These 5 T cell receptor beta chains originate from one sample sequenced in a study of T cells after posttransplantation cyclophosphamide. The table came from immunoSEQ multiplex PCR; TCRdb's copy has only in-frame clones and leaves some out. The table lists some 37,000 clones, with no singletons. The material sequenced was PBMCs. These receptors originate from a girl aged 10 to 17 in good health, CMV-negative, and a related stem cell transplant donor.

V and J are TRBV5-1 and TRBJ2-5; the D is unclear. V was shortened by 4 bases and J by 2 bases, with 6 bases between the two germline ends. Germline CDR1 reads SGHRS; CDR2 reads YFSETQ. CDR3 length: 12 residues. CDR3 residues: CASSQNQETQYF. The DNA of the CDR3 is TGCGCCAGCAGCCAAAATCAAGAGACCCAGTACTTC.

This clone came up many times. This chain connects TRBV28 to TRBJ1-4; TRBD1 matches at 9 bases. Looked up from germline, CDR1 is MDHEN and CDR2 is SYDVKM. The CDR3 consists of 14 residues. V trimming: 6 bases; J trimming: 8 bases; junction bases outside the gene matches: 7. DNA for the CDR3: TGTGCCAGCAGCTTGGGACAGGGACTGGAAAAACTGTTTTTT. Translating gives CASSLGQGLEKLFF.

Ten or more counts support this clone. This chain links TRBV7-2 with TRBJ2-7; 13 bases match TRBD2. Germline assignment: CDR1 SGHTA and CDR2 FQGNSA. V was pared by 4 bases and J by 2 bases, with 2 bases of the junction left unmatched. CDR3 length equals 15 residues. The CDR3 loop reads CASSSTSGRAYEQYF. In DNA form, the CDR3 reads TGTGCCAGCAGCTCAACTAGCGGGAGGGCCTACGAGCAGTACTTC.

This clone was recorded at least ten times. The rearrangement uses TRBV30 and TRBJ2-3, with no clear D. Per the germline V gene, CDR1 is GTSNPN and CDR2 is SVGIG (reference sequence). With 2 bases removed from V and 0 bases from J, the gap between germline ends came to 3 bases. The CDR3 loop spans 12 amino acids. In DNA form, the CDR3 reads TGTGCCTGGAGTTATAGCACAGATACGCAGTATTTT. This sequence encodes CAWSYSTDTQYF.

This clone appeared many times. V gene TRBV10-3 combines with J gene TRBJ2-1; a possible D gene is TRBD2 (7 bases). Looked up from germline, CDR1 is ENHRY and CDR2 is SYGVKD. The germline V and J ends were trimmed by 11 bases and 9 bases, with 14 bases remaining between them. This CDR3 has 11 residues. The CDR3 loop reads CASLGGGEQFF. The CDR3 DNA is TGTGCCTCGCTAGGGGGGGGTGAGCAGTTCTTC.